The count of the clone carrying this TCR beta chain is one. Antigen: not known. This record belongs to a study of shared clonotypes between healthy human individuals. All donors were healthy HIV-negative adults lacking recent acute infections or vaccinations. Assay: immunoSEQ multiplex PCR; the TCRdb copy retains only in-frame clones and omits some. Here the sample spans some 2,500,000 clones, just under 95% being singletons. Regarding the study as a whole: Generation of non-shared clonotypes was less probable than generation of clonotypes shared by all four donors. Sequencing depth was expected to affect clonotype sharing among donors. Rarefaction revealed incomplete sorted-subset sequencing despite large depth.

The receptor was isolated from a man between 18 and 35 years old in good health. Some clones in this sample may be carry-over from other donors' samples. The sequenced material came from naive CD4+ T cells from PBMCs. Subset meaning: CD45RA+ positively selected.

The CDR3 coding sequence is TGTGCCAGCAGCCCCACTAGAGCGGGAGTCACAGATACGCAGTATTTT. It specifies CASSPTRAGVTDTQYF. The genes are TRBV7-3 and TRBJ2-3, with 8 bases matching TRBD2. Germline trimming cut 5 bases from V and 2 bases from J; bases unmatched to any gene: 9. The CDR3 length is 16 residues. CDR1 is SGHTA, CDR2 FQGTGA, per germline. The entire variable domain, with the rest obtained from reference TRBV7-3 and TRBJ2-3, is as follows: GAGVSQTPSNKVTEKGKYVELRCDPISGHTALYWYRQSLGQGPEFLIYFQGTGAADDSGLPNDRFFAVRPEGSVSTLKIQRTERGDSAVYLCASSPTRAGVTDTQYFGPGTRLTVL.